These T cell receptor beta chains were read from a single sample in a study of beta chain features in type 1 diabetes. The data were produced by immunoSEQ multiplex PCR, yet TCRdb's version contains in-frame clones alone and is incomplete. Of a few hundred thousand clones in the sample, around 10% were seen once. Material: central memory CD4+ T cells from blood. The source is a man aged 25 to 40 with type 1 diabetes. Both conserved end residues are part of each CDR3. Each record gives: J gene, clone size, V gene, CDR3 length, D gene, CDR3 protein, CDR3 DNA. The D gene is left open where the match is weak. Size tells how often a clone was seen (once, few, many) or the class of an expanded clone, and some rows leave it out.

TRBJ1-2	few	TRBV28	13	NA	CASSPWGSDGYTF	TGTGCCAGCAGTCCCTGGGGCAGCGATGGCTACACCTTC
TRBJ1-2	NA	TRBV27	14	TRBD1	CASRIRGQGYGYTF	TGTGCCAGCAGAATAAGGGGGCAGGGCTATGGCTACACCTTC
TRBJ2-7	few	TRBV5-1	14	NA	CASSFGGPWDEQYF	TGCGCCAGCAGCTTCGGGGGCCCCTGGGACGAGCAGTACTTC
TRBJ2-7	few	TRBV6-5	13	TRBD1	CATRRTGSYEQYF	TGTGCCACCCGACGGACAGGGTCCTACGAGCAGTACTTC
TRBJ2-7	NA	TRBV30	15	TRBD2	CAWSNKGLAGLEQYF	TGTGCCTGGAGTAATAAGGGACTAGCGGGATTAGAGCAGTACTTC
TRBJ2-3	few	TRBV7-8	16	NA	CASSLGRQASTDTQYF	TGTGCCAGCAGCTTAGGACGACAGGCTAGCACAGATACGCAGTATTTT
TRBJ1-1	few	TRBV7-3	14	NA	CASSSSSMNTEAFF	TGTGCCAGCAGCTCCAGTAGCATGAACACTGAAGCTTTCTTT
TRBJ2-7	NA	TRBV6-1	12	NA	CASRKQGYEQYF	TGTGCCAGCAGGAAACAGGGCTACGAGCAGTACTTC
TRBJ2-1	many	TRBV5-8	14	NA	CASSFPGDYNEQFF	TGTGCCAGCAGCTTTCCGGGGGATTACAATGAGCAGTTCTTC
TRBJ2-2	NA	TRBV5-4	16	TRBD2	CASSKTSGRAGGELFF	TGTGCCAGCAGCAAGACTAGCGGGAGGGCCGGCGGGGAGCTGTTTTTT
TRBJ2-7	NA	TRBV7-3	13	NA	CASSSTGSYEQYF	TGTGCCAGCAGCTCGACAGGTTCCTACGAGCAGTACTTC
TRBJ1-1	NA	TRBV6-1	15	TRBD1	CASKSNRGRNWEAFF	TGTGCCAGCAAATCCAACAGGGGGCGGAACTGGGAAGCTTTCTTT
TRBJ2-2	NA	TRBV14	16	NA	CASSPHAISVAGELFF	TGTGCCAGCAGCCCCCACGCGATTAGCGTCGCCGGGGAGCTGTTTTTT
TRBJ2-5	many	TRBV28	14	NA	CASSQRGNQETQYF	TGTGCCAGCAGCCAACGGGGAAATCAAGAGACCCAGTACTTC